This is a list of T cell receptor beta chains from one sample in a study of blood T cell repertoires in COVID-19. The assay was immunoSEQ multiplex PCR, and TCRdb's table has in-frame clones only and misses some. The sample comprises about 370,000 clones, around 89% of which are singletons, and approximately 1% rests with the top ten. The sample taken for sequencing was PBMCs or T cells enriched from blood (not recorded which). These receptors all come from a man younger than 30 who had recovered from COVID-19. Both conserved end residues are part of each CDR3. Each record gives: clone size, D gene, J gene, V gene, CDR3 length, CDR3 DNA, CDR3 protein. A D gene is named only where the DNA matches it firmly. Clone size is stated in some rows and not others, as once, few, many or a class when expanded.

>.|TRBD1|TRBJ1-5|TRBV5-1|15
TGCGCCAGCAGCCCTGATGGACAGGGCAATCAGCCCCAGCATTTT
CASSPDGQGNQPQHF
>.|TRBD1|TRBJ2-7|TRBV20-1|15
TGCAGTGCTAGTGCCCTGGGACAGGGGGACAACGAGCAGTACTTC
CSASALGQGDNEQYF
>once|.|TRBJ2-6|TRBV19|16
TGTGCCAGTAGTCCGCTGACAGGCGACGGGGCCAACGTCCTGACTTTC
CASSPLTGDGANVLTF
>.|.|TRBJ1-6|TRBV28|14
TGTGCCAGCACCCCCCGGGCAGGGATTTCACCCCTCCACTTT
CASTPRAGISPLHF
>.|.|TRBJ1-6|TRBV19|17
TGTGCCAGTAGTCGGTTTTCCGGCAGGGCTAGTAATTCACCCCTCCACTTT
CASSRFSGRASNSPLHF
>once|.|TRBJ2-3|TRBV6-5|13
TGTGCCAGCAGGTGGCTAGTCGCAGATACGCAGTATTTT
CASRWLVADTQYF
>.|TRBD1|TRBJ2-2|TRBV6-5|12
TGTGCCGGAAGGGGGCCCACCGGGGAGCTGTTTTTT
CAGRGPTGELFF
>.|.|TRBJ1-2|TRBV7-2|17
TGTGCCAGCAGCTTAGCTAGACTCCCACAAACAGGGAGCGGCTACACCTTC
CASSLARLPQTGSGYTF
>.|.|TRBJ1-4|TRBV7-2|15
TGTGCCAGCAGTCCCCGTTGGAGCCACAATGAAAAACTGTTTTTT
CASSPRWSHNEKLFF
>.|TRBD1|TRBJ2-1|TRBV7-9|16
TGTGCCAGCAGCGCGGCCGGGACAGGCCGATCGGGGGAGCAGTTCTTC
CASSAAGTGRSGEQFF
>.|TRBD1|TRBJ1-1|TRBV7-2|17
TGTGCCAGCAGCTTAACGACAGGGTGGAGGCCTAACACTGAAGCTTTCTTT
CASSLTTGWRPNTEAFF
>.|.|TRBJ2-7|TRBV2|13
TGTGCCAGCGAGGCGGGGCAATCCTACGAGCAGTACTTC
CASEAGQSYEQYF
>.|TRBD1|TRBJ2-6|TRBV5-4|20
TGTGCCAGCAGCCCCGGCCCCCGACAGGGCTGGAGCTCTGGGGCCAACGTCCTGACTTTC
CASSPGPRQGWSSGANVLTF
>.|.|TRBJ2-7|TRBV10-3|14
TGTGCCATCAGTGATTTGGACAGAGCCTACGAGCAGTACTTC
CAISDLDRAYEQYF
>once|TRBD1|TRBJ1-1|TRBV5-1|15
TGCGCCAGCAGCTTTACGACAGGGCCGAACACTGAAGCTTTCTTT
CASSFTTGPNTEAFF
>.|.|TRBJ1-2|TRBV5-8|15
TGTGCCAGCAGCTTGGAAGTGACAGGATTTTATGGCTACACCTTC
CASSLEVTGFYGYTF
>once|.|TRBJ2-5|TRBV3-1/TRBV3-2|14
TGTGCCAGCAGCCAAGCCACAGGGCACGCGACCCAGTACTTC
CASSQATGHATQYF
>.|.|TRBJ1-1|TRBV19|11
TGTGCCAGTAGTATTAGTAATGAAGCTTTCTTT
CASSISNEAFF
>.|.|TRBJ1-3|TRBV7-2|16
TGTGCCAGCAGCTTGAATGGGGCCAGAAGTGGAAACACCATATATTTT
CASSLNGARSGNTIYF
>few|TRBD1|TRBJ2-7|TRBV9|13
TGTGCCAGCAGCCCCGGGACAGGGGGCGAGCAGTACTTC
CASSPGTGGEQYF
>once|.|TRBJ1-4|TRBV7-2|15
TGTGCCAGCAGCTTAGGAGTCATTCGGAATGAAAAACTGTTTTTT
CASSLGVIRNEKLFF
>.|TRBD1|TRBJ2-5|TRBV9|15
TGTGCCAGCAGCGTAGGTCAGGGGGCCAGGGAGACCCAGTACTTC
CASSVGQGARETQYF
>.|.|TRBJ2-5|TRBV2|12
TGTGCCAGCAGGGAAGTAGAAGAGACCCAGTACTTC
CASREVEETQYF
>once|.|TRBJ1-2|TRBV10-3|17
TGTGCCATCAGTAAAGGGTCGGGAGCGCTTGCTAACTATGGCTACACCTTC
CAISKGSGALANYGYTF
>.|.|TRBJ2-2|TRBV5-4|15
TGTGCCAGCAGCGGGGGGGGCTTGAACACCGGGGAGCTGTTTTTT
CASSGGGLNTGELFF
>.|.|TRBJ1-5|TRBV28|15
TGTGCCAGCGATACTACAGGGTCTGGCAATCAGCCCCAGCATTTT
CASDTTGSGNQPQHF
>.|.|TRBJ2-7|TRBV12-3/TRBV12-4|12
TGTGCCAGCAGTTTACGGGGGGCAGAGCAGTACTTC
CASSLRGAEQYF
>.|.|TRBJ1-2|TRBV15|16
TGTGCCACCAGCTCCTTTCGACAGAACGAAATCTATGGCTACACCTTC
CATSSFRQNEIYGYTF
>.|TRBD1|TRBJ1-6|TRBV7-2|14
TGTGCCAGCAGACCCGGGACAGGGTCCTCACCCCTCCACTTT
CASRPGTGSSPLHF
>.|.|TRBJ2-7|TRBV5-1|13
TGCGCCAGCAGCCCCCAGGGATCCTACGAGCAGTACTTC
CASSPQGSYEQYF
>.|.|TRBJ1-1|TRBV2|16
TGTGCCAGCAGCGACGGAACAGGGATCGGGGACACTGAAGCTTTCTTT
CASSDGTGIGDTEAFF
>.|.|TRBJ2-7|TRBV1|17
TGCACCAGCAGCCAAGCCCCAGGGACTAGCGGATCCTACGAGCAGTACTTC
CTSSQAPGTSGSYEQYF
>.|.|TRBJ1-1|TRBV28|15
TGTGCCAGCAGCCGTCCCGGGTTGGTGAACACTGAAGCTTTCTTT
CASSRPGLVNTEAFF
>.|TRBD1|TRBJ1-1|TRBV7-3|13
TGTGCCAGCAGCTCAACAGGGGCGCGGGAAGCTTTCTTT
CASSSTGAREAFF
>.|.|TRBJ1-2|TRBV5-1|15
TGCGCCAGCAGCTTGGAAGAGGGAACCCTCTATGGCTACACCTTC
CASSLEEGTLYGYTF
>once|TRBD1|TRBJ1-1|TRBV7-6|15
TGTGCCAGCAGCCCACTGGGGACAGGGGGTGAGGAAGCTTTCTTT
CASSPLGTGGEEAFF
>few|.|TRBJ1-1|TRBV3-1/TRBV3-2|14
TGTGCCAGCAGCCAAGCTTTAGGGGGGGCTCAAGCTTTCTTT
CASSQALGGAQAFF
>.|.|TRBJ2-7|TRBV3-1/TRBV3-2|18
TGTGCCAGCAGCCAAGGGAACCCTGCAGGTCTTAGCTCCTACGAGCAGTACTTC
CASSQGNPAGLSSYEQYF
>.|.|TRBJ1-1|TRBV10-2|16
TGCGCCAGCAGTGAGTCCTTCTCTGCTATGAACACTGAAGCTTTCTTT
CASSESFSAMNTEAFF
>few|.|TRBJ1-6|TRBV2|13
TGTGCCAGCATAGGAGTGGAAAATTCACCCCTCCACTTT
CASIGVENSPLHF
>.|.|TRBJ2-7|TRBV5-8|11
TGTGCCAGCAGTCCTTCGTACGAGCAGTACTTC
CASSPSYEQYF
>.|.|TRBJ1-2|TRBV27|13
TGTGCCAGCCGACAGGACGGATACTATGGCTACACCTTC
CASRQDGYYGYTF
>.|.|TRBJ2-7|TRBV29-1|13
TGCAGCGTGACCGGGGTTGCGGACAGCGAGCAGTACTTC
CSVTGVADSEQYF
>.|.|TRBJ2-4|TRBV28|12
TGTGCCAGCAGTTTCACCCGGGACATTCAGTACTTC
CASSFTRDIQYF
>.|TRBD1|TRBJ2-3|TRBV29-1|16
TGCAGCGTTGAGGGAACACAGGGGAGATACACAGATACGCAGTATTTT
CSVEGTQGRYTDTQYF
>.|TRBD2|TRBJ2-3|TRBV13|14
TGTGCCAGCAGCTTACGGGGGGTAACAGATACGCAGTATTTT
CASSLRGVTDTQYF
>.|.|TRBJ1-1|TRBV6-2/TRBV6-3|13
TGTGCCAGCAGTTACTCCGACAGCACTGAAGCTTTCTTT
CASSYSDSTEAFF
>.|TRBD2|TRBJ2-7|TRBV19|15
TGTGCCAGTAGTATTCAGGCTAGCGGACCCTACGAGCAGTACTTC
CASSIQASGPYEQYF
>.|.|TRBJ1-2|TRBV12-3/TRBV12-4|13
TGTGCCAGCAGTTTCGGGGGAGCAGATGGCTACACCTTC
CASSFGGADGYTF
>.|.|TRBJ2-3|TRBV11-3|12
TGTGCCAGCAGCTCGGACAGAGATACGCAGTATTTT
CASSSDRDTQYF
>.|.|TRBJ2-3|TRBV3-1/TRBV3-2|13
TGTGCCAGCAGCCAAGGGAGGGAGGATACGCAGTATTTT
CASSQGREDTQYF
>.|.|TRBJ1-1|TRBV15|15
TGTGCCACCAGCAGAGTGTCAGGTGAACGGAATGAAGCTTTCTTT
CATSRVSGERNEAFF
>.|.|TRBJ1-1|TRBV4-1|13
TGCGCCAGCAGCCAAGTACAAAACACTGAAGCTTTCTTT
CASSQVQNTEAFF
>.|.|TRBJ2-3|TRBV21-1|12
TGTGCCAGCGCTCAAACTAACGATACGCAGTATTTT
CASAQTNDTQYF